Listed below are T cell receptor beta chains from one sample, sequenced in a study of T cell responses to AZD1222 COVID-19 vaccine. The table came from immunoSEQ multiplex PCR; TCRdb's copy has only in-frame clones and leaves some out. Of 150,000 to 200,000 clones listed, roughly 92% were seen once; the top ten hold more than 1.5%. This specimen was peripheral blood, taken on day 0 of AZD1222 vaccination. The receptors come from an adult in good health. CDR3s include the opening cysteine and the closing phenylalanine or tryptophan. Each record gives: V gene, clone size, D gene, CDR3 length, J gene, CDR3 protein, CDR3 DNA. D genes are given only for firm matches. Where a row states a size, it is once, few, many or the class of an expanded clone; other rows omit it.

>TRBV7-2|.|TRBD1|15|TRBJ1-6
CASTSDRAGDSPLHF
TGTGCCAGCACCAGCGACAGGGCTGGAGATTCACCCCTCCACTTT
>TRBV5-4|.|.|11|TRBJ2-7
CASSSGARQYF
TGTGCCAGCAGCTCGGGGGCCCGTCAGTACTTC
>TRBV6-5|.|.|15|TRBJ1-1
CASSYSPQPHTEAFF
TGTGCCAGCAGTTACTCGCCCCAACCCCACACTGAAGCTTTCTTT
>TRBV6-5|.|.|13|TRBJ2-3
CASSKTSTDTQYF
TGTGCCAGCAGTAAAACTAGCACAGATACGCAGTATTTT
>TRBV29-1|.|TRBD1|16|TRBJ2-6
CSVTQGAALGANVLTF
TGCAGCGTAACACAGGGGGCCGCGTTAGGGGCCAACGTCCTGACTTTC
>TRBV7-2|.|TRBD1|16|TRBJ1-5
CASSSTGGVGNQPQHF
TGTGCCAGCAGTAGTACAGGGGGCGTGGGCAATCAGCCCCAGCATTTT
>TRBV15|.|.|13|TRBJ1-5
CATSGRGNQPQHF
TGTGCCACCAGCGGCAGGGGCAATCAGCCCCAGCATTTT
>TRBV6-5|once|.|15|TRBJ1-4
CASSYSSAPSEKLFF
TGTGCCAGCAGTTACTCCTCAGCTCCTTCTGAAAAACTGTTTTTT
>TRBV18|.|TRBD2|14|TRBJ2-7
CASSNLAGVLEQYF
TGTGCCAGCTCAAATTTAGCGGGAGTCCTTGAGCAGTACTTC
>TRBV5-4|.|TRBD1|14|TRBJ2-7
CASRPGTGGTEQYF
TGTGCCAGCAGACCCGGGACAGGGGGGACCGAGCAGTACTTC
>TRBV6-5|.|TRBD1|12|TRBJ2-7
CASSQGEYEQYF
TGTGCCAGCAGCCAGGGGGAGTACGAGCAGTACTTC
>TRBV7-2|.|TRBD1|16|TRBJ1-5
CASSPKGDRVGQPQHF
TGTGCCAGCAGCCCCAAAGGGGACAGGGTGGGACAGCCCCAGCATTTT
>TRBV18|.|TRBD1|14|TRBJ1-4
CASSAGGTNEKLFF
TGTGCCAGCTCAGCAGGGGGAACTAATGAAAAACTGTTTTTT
>TRBV19|once|TRBD1|16|TRBJ1-2
CASSTPGTGVSYGYTF
TGTGCCAGTAGTACCCCTGGGACAGGGGTATCCTATGGCTACACCTTC
>TRBV28|.|.|16|TRBJ1-5
CASSAPGQYSNQPQHF
TGTGCCAGCAGTGCCCCAGGACAGTATAGCAATCAGCCCCAGCATTTT
>TRBV6-5|.|.|16|TRBJ1-5
CASSYAGPRSNQPQHF
TGTGCCAGCAGTTACGCCGGCCCGAGGAGCAATCAGCCCCAGCATTTT
>TRBV27|.|.|14|TRBJ1-3
CASSKGVPGNTIYF
TGTGCCAGCAGCAAAGGGGTTCCTGGAAACACCATATATTTT
>TRBV19|.|TRBD1|18|TRBJ1-3
CASSTWTGGFSSGNTIYF
TGTGCCAGTAGTACCTGGACAGGCGGCTTCTCCTCTGGAAACACCATATATTTT